The 3 T cell receptor beta chains below all came from one sample that was sequenced in a study of immune cell composition in non-small cell lung cancer. Sequencing used immunoSEQ multiplex PCR; TCRdb keeps in-frame clones, though not all of them. Here the sample spans about 5,000 clones, around 80% being singletons. Material: lung tumor tissue. The receptors stem from a human donor with non-small cell lung cancer.

The chain has TRBV29-1 and TRBJ2-2, with D hard to call. The germline V gene has CDR1 SQVTM and CDR2 ANQGSEA. This CDR3 has 13 amino acids. V was clipped by 6 bases and J by 2 bases, with 10 bases between them. In DNA form, the CDR3 reads TGCAGCGTGGGCCTATCAAACACCGGGGAGCTGTTTTTT. Protein product: CSVGLSNTGELFF.

CDR3: CASSPTGGDTGELFF. The CDR3 region has the DNA TGCGCCAGCAGCCCGACCGGGGGTGACACCGGGGAGCTGTTTTTT. This chain uses TRBV5-1 with TRBJ2-2; possibly TRBD2 for D (6 bases). This CDR3 has 15 amino acids. V lost 4 bases and J lost 3, with 13 bases in between. In germline, CDR1 is SGHRS, CDR2 YFSETQ.

The chain combines TRBV28 with TRBJ2-1; a weak D match, TRBD2 (6 bases). The CDR3 totals 13 residues. CDR1 and CDR2 from the germline V gene are MDHEN and SYDVKM. V gave up 1 base and J gave up 13 bases, with 14 bases separating them. CDR3 sequence (DNA): TGTGCCAGCAGTTTATCGGCGGGAACCGGACAGTTCTTC. Protein: CASSLSAGTGQFF.